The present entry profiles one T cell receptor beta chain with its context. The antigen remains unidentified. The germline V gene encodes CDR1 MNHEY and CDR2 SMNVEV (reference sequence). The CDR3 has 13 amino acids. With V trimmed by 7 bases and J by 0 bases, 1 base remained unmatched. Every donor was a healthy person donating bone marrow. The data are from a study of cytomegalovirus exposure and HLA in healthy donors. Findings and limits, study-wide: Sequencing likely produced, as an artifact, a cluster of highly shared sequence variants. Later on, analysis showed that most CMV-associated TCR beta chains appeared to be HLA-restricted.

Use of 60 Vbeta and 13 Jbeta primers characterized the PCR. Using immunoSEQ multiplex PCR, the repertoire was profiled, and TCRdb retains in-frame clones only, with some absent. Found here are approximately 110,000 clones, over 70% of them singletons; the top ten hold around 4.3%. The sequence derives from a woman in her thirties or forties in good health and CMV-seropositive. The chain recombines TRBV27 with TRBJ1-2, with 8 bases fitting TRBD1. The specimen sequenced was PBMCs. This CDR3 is CASKQGANYGYTF. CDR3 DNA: TGTGCCAGCAAACAGGGGGCTAACTATGGCTACACCTTC.